The entry below describes one TCR beta chain. The target antigen is unknown. This CDR3 has 14 amino acids. Germline CDR1 is GTSNPN and CDR2 is SVGIG (reference sequence). With 4 bases clipped from V and 8 bases from J, the junction kept 12 bases outside the gene matches. Each molecule of TCR cDNA was tagged with one unique molecular identifier. TCRdb called the 5' RACE reads again in MiXCR, with one record for every CDR3 protein. The repertoire consists of around 100,000 distinct CDR3 sequences, with 4.4% occurring once and the leading ten covering 21%. The data derive from a study of spatial heterogeneity in lung cancer. Study in general: In tumor regions, TCR transcript counts tracked strongly with a T cell module score from matched bulk RNA-seq. Study-level results: Within tumors, counts of expanded alpha and beta TCRs tracked tumor mutation counts.

Time point of the sample: sample taken at primary tumor resection. Donation came from approximately 69 patients with untreated early-stage non-small cell lung cancer. The specimen was lung tumor tissue, collected at surgery. This rearrangement joins TRBV30 to TRBJ1-2; 8 positions agree with TRBD1. This receptor was identified in a male donor with early-stage non-small cell lung cancer. CDR3 protein: CAWTPPDRAEGYTF. CDR3 DNA sequence: TGTGCCTGGACCCCTCCGGACAGGGCGGAAGGCTACACCTTC.